This T cell receptor (beta chain) was captured by sequencing in a study of metastatic and nonmetastatic thyroid tumors. The wider study: Repertoires were compared across blood and tumor or nodule tissue from malignant and benign thyroid patients.

In the authors' methods: Building a distant-metastasis classifier for papillary thyroid cancer drew on CDR3 differences across clinicopathological groups. TCRdb re-called the PCR reads via MiXCR. TCRdb's processing, not the authors', yielded these V and J calls. This sample has about 9,100 clones; around 20% occur once, and the top ten carry roughly 17%. The CDR3 runs 14 residues. Germline CDR1 reads MNHNS; CDR2 reads SASEGT. The V end was cut by 6 bases, the J end by 4 bases, with 15 bases between. Patients had received no treatment of any kind before thyroid surgery. The sample consisted of adjacent normal tissue. The chain links TRBV6-1 to TRBJ1-2; a possible D gene is TRBD1 (6 bases). The clonotype originates from a female donor with papillary thyroid cancer or a benign thyroid nodule (not recorded which). Some clones in this sample may be carry-over from other donors' samples. CDR3 residues: CASSSFGGPYGYTF. In nucleotides, the CDR3 is TGTGCCAGCAGCTCCTTCGGGGGCCCCTATGGCTACACCTTC.